This TCR beta chain was documented in a study of T cell changes during pregnancy in multiple sclerosis. Method: immunoSEQ multiplex PCR; TCRdb's copy keeps in-frame clones and lacks some. The table records 45,000 to 50,000 clones, 85% to 95% of them present only once. Germline lookup yields CDR1 LGHNA and CDR2 YSLEER. V shed 2 bases, J shed 2 bases, and the junction held 5 bases outside the gene matches. The CDR3 has 16 residues. The chain combines TRBV4-3 with TRBJ2-3, with 9 bases that match TRBD2. Specimen: peripheral blood, collected in the third trimester of pregnancy. The clonotype originates from a female donor with multiple sclerosis, enrolled in a pregnancy study. The CDR3 nucleotides are TGCGCCAGCAGCCAAACCGTAGCGGGAGCCACAGATACGCAGTATTTT. Translating gives CASSQTVAGATDTQYF.